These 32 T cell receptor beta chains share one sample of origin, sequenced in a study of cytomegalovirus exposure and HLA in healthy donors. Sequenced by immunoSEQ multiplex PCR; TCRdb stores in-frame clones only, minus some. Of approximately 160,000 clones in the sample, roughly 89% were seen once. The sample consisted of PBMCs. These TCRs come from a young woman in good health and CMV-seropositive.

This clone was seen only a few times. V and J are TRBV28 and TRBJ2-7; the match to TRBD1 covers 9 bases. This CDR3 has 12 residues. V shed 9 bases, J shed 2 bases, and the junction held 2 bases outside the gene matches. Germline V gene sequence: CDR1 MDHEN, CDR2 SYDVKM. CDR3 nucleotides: TGTGCCAGTGGACAGGGGACCTACGAGCAGTACTTC. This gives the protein CASGQGTYEQYF.

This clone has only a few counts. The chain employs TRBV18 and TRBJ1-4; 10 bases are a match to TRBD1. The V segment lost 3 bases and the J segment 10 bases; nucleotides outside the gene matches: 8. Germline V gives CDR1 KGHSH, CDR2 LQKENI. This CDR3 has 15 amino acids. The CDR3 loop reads CASSPIPGQGTKLFF. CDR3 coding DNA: TGTGCCAGCTCACCTATCCCGGGACAGGGGACAAAACTGTTTTTT.

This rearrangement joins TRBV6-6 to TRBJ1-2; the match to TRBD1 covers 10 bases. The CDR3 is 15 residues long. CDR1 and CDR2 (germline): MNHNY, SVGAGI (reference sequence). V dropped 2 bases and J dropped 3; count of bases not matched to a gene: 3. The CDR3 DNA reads TGTGCCAGCAGTTACCGGACAGGGGGTGACTATGGCTACACCTTC. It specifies CASSYRTGGDYGYTF.

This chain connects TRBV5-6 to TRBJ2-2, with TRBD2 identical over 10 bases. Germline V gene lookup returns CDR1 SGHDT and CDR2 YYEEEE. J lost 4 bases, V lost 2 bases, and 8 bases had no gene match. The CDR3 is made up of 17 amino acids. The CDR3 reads CASSFLLAGAITGELFF. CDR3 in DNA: TGTGCCAGCAGCTTTCTTCTAGCGGGGGCGATCACCGGGGAGCTGTTTTTT.

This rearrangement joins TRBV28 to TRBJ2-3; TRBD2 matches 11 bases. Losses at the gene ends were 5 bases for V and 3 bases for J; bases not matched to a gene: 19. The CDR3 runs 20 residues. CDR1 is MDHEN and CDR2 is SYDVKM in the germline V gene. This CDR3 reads CASSAKLGLAANHPTDTQYF. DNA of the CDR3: TGTGCCAGCAGTGCCAAGCTGGGACTAGCGGCCAATCACCCTACAGATACGCAGTATTTT.

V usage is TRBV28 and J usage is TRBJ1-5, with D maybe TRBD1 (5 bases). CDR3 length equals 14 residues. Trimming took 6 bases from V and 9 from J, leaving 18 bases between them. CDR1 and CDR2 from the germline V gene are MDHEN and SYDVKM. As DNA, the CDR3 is TGTGCCAGCAGCTCTTCGACAGTTCAAGGGCCCCAGCATTTT. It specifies CASSSSTVQGPQHF.

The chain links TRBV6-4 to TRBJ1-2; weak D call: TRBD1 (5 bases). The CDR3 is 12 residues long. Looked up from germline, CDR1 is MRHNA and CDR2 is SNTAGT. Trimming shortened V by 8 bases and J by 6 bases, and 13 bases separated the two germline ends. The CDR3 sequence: CASEAAGHGYTF. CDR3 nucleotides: TGTGCCAGCGAGGCAGCAGGGCATGGCTACACCTTC.

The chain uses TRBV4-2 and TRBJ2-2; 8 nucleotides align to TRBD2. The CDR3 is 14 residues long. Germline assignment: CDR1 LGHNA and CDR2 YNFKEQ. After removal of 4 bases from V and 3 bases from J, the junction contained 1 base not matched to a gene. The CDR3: CASSLGLDTGELFF. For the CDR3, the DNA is TGTGCCAGCAGCCTGGGACTAGACACCGGGGAGCTGTTTTTT.

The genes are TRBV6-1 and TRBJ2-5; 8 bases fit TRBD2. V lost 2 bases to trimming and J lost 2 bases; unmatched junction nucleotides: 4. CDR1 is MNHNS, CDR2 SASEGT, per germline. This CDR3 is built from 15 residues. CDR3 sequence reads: CASSEHPGGQETQYF. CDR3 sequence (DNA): TGTGCCAGCAGTGAACATCCGGGGGGGCAAGAGACCCAGTACTTC.

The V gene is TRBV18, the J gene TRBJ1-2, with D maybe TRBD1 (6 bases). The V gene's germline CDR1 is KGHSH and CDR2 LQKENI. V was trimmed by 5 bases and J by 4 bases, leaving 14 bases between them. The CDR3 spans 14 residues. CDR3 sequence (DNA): TGTGCCAGCTCAAAAGGGGGAAGAGGCTATGGCTACACCTTC. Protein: CASSKGGRGYGYTF.

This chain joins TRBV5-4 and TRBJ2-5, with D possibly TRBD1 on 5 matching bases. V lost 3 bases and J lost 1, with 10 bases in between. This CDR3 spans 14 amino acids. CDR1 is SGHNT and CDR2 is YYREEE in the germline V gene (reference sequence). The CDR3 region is CASSYGHPQETQYF. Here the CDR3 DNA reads TGTGCCAGCAGCTATGGACACCCCCAAGAGACCCAGTACTTC. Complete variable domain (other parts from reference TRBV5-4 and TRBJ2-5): ETGVTQSPTHLIKTRGQQVTLRCSSQSGHNTVSWYQQALGQGPQFIFQYYREEENGRGNFPPRFSGLQFPNYSSELNVNALELDDSALYLCASSYGHPQETQYFGPGTRLLVL.

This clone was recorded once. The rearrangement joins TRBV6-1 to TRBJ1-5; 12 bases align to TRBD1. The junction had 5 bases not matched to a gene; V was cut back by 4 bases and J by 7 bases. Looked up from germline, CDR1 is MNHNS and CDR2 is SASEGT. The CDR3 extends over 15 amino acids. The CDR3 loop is CASSGGQGAGQPQHF. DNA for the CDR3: TGTGCCAGCAGTGGGGGACAGGGGGCAGGGCAGCCCCAGCATTTT.

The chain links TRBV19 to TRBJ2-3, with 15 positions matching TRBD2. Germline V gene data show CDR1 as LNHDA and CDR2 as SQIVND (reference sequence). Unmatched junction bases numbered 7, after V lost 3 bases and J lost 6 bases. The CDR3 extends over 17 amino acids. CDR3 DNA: TGTGCCAGTAGTATTAACAGCGGACTAGCGGGAGGGGATACGCAGTATTTT. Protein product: CASSINSGLAGGDTQYF.

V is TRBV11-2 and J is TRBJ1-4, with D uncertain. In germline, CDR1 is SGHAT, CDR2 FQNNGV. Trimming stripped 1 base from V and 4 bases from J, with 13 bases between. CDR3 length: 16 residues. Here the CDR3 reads CASSLGRGYGNEKLFF. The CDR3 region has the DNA TGTGCCAGCAGCTTAGGTCGGGGATATGGTAATGAAAAACTGTTTTTT. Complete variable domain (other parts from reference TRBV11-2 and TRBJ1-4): EAGVAQSPRYKIIEKRQSVAFWCNPISGHATLYWYQQILGQGPKLLIQFQNNGVVDDSQLPKDRFSAERLKGVDSTLKIQPAKLEDSAVYLCASSLGRGYGNEKLFFGSGTQLSVL.

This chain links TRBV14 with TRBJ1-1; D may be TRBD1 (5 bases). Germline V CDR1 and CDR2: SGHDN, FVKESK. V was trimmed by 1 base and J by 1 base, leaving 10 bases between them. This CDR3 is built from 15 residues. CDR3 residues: CASSQVAGPNTEAFF. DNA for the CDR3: TGTGCCAGCAGCCAAGTAGCGGGGCCGAACACTGAAGCTTTCTTT.

The CDR3 nucleotides are TGTGCCACCAGCACCTCGGGAGAGACCCAGTACTTC. It codes for CATSTSGETQYF. This chain joins TRBV15 and TRBJ2-5; no clear D. Trimming shortened V by 4 bases and J by 4 bases, and 7 bases separated the two germline ends. CDR1 LNHNV and CDR2 YYDKDF come from the germline V gene (reference sequence). The CDR3 contains 12 residues. Based on the CDR3 plus reference TRBV15 and TRBJ2-5, the full variable domain is DAMVIQNPRYQVTQFGKPVTLSCSQTLNHNVMYWYQQKSSQAPKLLFHYYDKDFNNEADTPDNFQSRRPNTSFCFLDIRSPGLGDTAMYLCATSTSGETQYFGPGTRLLVL.

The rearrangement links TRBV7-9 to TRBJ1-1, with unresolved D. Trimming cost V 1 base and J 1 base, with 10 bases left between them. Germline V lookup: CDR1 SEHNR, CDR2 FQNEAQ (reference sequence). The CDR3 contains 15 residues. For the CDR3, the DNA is TGTGCCAGCAGCTTAGAACCTGGGCGGAACACTGAAGCTTTCTTT. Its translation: CASSLEPGRNTEAFF.

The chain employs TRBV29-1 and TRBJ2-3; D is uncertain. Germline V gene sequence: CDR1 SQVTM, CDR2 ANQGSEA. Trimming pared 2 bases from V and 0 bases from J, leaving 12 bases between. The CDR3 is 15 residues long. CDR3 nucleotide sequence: TGCAGCGTTGAACAGTTATTTCCTAGCACAGATACGCAGTATTTT. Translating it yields CSVEQLFPSTDTQYF.

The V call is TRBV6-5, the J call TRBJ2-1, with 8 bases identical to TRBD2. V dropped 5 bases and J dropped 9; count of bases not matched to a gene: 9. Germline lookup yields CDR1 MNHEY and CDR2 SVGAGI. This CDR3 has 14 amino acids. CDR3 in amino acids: CASSTGGIAVEQFF. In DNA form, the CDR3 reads TGTGCCAGCAGTACGGGGGGGATAGCGGTTGAGCAGTTCTTC.

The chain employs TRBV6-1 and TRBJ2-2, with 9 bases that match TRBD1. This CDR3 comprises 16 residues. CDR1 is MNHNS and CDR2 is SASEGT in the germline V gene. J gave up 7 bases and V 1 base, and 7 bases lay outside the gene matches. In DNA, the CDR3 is TGTGCCAGCAGTGAAGAATACAGGGGGCCGGACGGGGAGCTGTTTTTT. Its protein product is CASSEEYRGPDGELFF.

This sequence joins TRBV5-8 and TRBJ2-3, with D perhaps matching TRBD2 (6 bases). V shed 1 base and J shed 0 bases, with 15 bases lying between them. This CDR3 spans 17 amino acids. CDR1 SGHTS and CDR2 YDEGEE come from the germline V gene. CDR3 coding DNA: TGTGCCAGCAGCTTGTTTTCGGCTAGCGTGAGCACAGATACGCAGTATTTT. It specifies CASSLFSASVSTDTQYF.

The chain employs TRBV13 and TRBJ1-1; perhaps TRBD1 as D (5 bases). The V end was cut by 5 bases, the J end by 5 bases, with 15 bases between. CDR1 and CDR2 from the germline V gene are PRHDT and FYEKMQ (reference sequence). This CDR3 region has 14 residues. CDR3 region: CASSLGPGGTEAFF. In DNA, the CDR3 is TGTGCCAGCAGCCTGGGCCCCGGGGGGACTGAAGCTTTCTTT.

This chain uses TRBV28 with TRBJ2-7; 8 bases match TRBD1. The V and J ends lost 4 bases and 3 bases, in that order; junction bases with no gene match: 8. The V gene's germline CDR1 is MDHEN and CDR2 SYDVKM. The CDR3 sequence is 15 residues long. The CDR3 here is CASSSPRTGLYEQYF. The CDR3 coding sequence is TGTGCCAGCAGTTCCCCCCGGACAGGGCTCTACGAGCAGTACTTC.

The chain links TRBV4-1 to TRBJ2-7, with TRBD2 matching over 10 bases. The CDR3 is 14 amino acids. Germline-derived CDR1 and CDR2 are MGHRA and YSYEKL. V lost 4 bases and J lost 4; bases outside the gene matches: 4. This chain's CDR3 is CASSRLAGEYEQYF. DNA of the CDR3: TGCGCCAGCAGCCGGCTAGCGGGGGAGTACGAGCAGTACTTC.

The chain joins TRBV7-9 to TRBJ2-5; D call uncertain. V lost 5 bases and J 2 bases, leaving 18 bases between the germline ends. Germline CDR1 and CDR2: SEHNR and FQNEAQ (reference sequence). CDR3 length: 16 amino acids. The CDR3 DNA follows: TGTGCCAGCAGCGACGCTTACCGGAGCCTACAAGAGACCCAGTACTTC. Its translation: CASSDAYRSLQETQYF.

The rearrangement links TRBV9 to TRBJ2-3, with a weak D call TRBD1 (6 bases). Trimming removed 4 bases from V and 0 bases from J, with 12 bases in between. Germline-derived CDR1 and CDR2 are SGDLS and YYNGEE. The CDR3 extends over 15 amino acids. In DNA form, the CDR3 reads TGTGCCAGCAGCAGTCGACAGGCGAGCACAGATACGCAGTATTTT. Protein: CASSSRQASTDTQYF.

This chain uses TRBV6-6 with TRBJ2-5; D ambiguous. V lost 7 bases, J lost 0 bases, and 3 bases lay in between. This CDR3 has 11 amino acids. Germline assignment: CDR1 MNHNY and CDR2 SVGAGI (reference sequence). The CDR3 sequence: CASTHQETQYF. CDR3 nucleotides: TGTGCCAGCACTCACCAAGAGACCCAGTACTTC.

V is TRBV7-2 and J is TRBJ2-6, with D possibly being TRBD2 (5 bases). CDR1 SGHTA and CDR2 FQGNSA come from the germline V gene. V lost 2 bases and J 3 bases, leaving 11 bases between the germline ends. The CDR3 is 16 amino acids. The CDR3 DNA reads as TGTGCCAGCAGCTTATATATCGGAGGTGGGGCCAACGTCCTGACTTTC. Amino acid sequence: CASSLYIGGGANVLTF.

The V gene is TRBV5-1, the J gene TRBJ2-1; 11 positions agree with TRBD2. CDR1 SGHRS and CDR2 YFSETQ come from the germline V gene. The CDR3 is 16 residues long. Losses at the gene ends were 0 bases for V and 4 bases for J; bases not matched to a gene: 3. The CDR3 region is CASSLAGTSGYNEQFF. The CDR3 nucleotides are TGCGCCAGCAGCTTGGCTGGGACTAGCGGATACAATGAGCAGTTCTTC.

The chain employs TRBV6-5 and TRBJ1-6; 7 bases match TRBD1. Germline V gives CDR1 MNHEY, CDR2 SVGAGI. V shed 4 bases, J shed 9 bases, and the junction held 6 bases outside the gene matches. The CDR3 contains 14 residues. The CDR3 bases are TGTGCCAGCAGTTTTCGACAGGGCCTTTCACCCCTCCACTTT. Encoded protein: CASSFRQGLSPLHF.

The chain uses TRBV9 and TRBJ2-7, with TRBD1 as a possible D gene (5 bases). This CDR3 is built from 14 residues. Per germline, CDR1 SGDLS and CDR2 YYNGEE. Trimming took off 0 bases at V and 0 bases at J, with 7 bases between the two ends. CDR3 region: CASSVEQASYEQYF. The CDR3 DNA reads TGTGCCAGCAGCGTAGAACAGGCCTCCTACGAGCAGTACTTC.

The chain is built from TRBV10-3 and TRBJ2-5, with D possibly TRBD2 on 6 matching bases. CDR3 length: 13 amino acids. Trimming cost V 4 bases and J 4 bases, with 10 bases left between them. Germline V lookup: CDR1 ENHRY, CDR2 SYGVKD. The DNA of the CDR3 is TGTGCCATCAGTGGACTAGTAGGAGAGACCCAGTACTTC. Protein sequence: CAISGLVGETQYF.